This T cell receptor beta chain was captured in a study of CD8 T cells in Susac syndrome. Deletions cut 5 bases from V and 3 bases from J, with 13 bases between. This CDR3 is built from 14 residues. CDR1 is SGHTA, CDR2 FQGNSA, per germline. An input of about 0.5 to 1 ug of RNA was subjected to reverse transcription using random hexamers. By means of immunoSEQ multiplex PCR, TCR beta CDR3 spanning 54 Vbeta and 13 Jbeta underwent amplification. TCRdb processed the immunoSEQ multiplex PCR reads anew with MiXCR; each CDR3 protein has one entry. Here the sample spans some 120,000 distinct CDR3 sequences, 90% to 95% being singletons.

The sequencing input was CD4+ T cells from PBMCs. The sequence came from a human donor with multiple sclerosis. The gene calls are TRBV7-2 and TRBJ1-2; D not resolved. CDR3 region: CASSMGDGDYGYTF. In DNA form, the CDR3 reads TGTGCCAGCAGCATGGGAGACGGTGACTATGGCTACACCTTC.